The clone carrying this T cell receptor (beta chain) was seen only once. Its matching antigen is unknown. The data were obtained in a study of neoadjuvant nivolumab and ipilimumab in lung cancer. Findings of the study overall: TCR richness and clonality were higher in tumors than adjacent uninvolved lung.

The repertoire was sequenced with immunoSEQ multiplex PCR; TCRdb's copy has only in-frame clones and lacks some. Here the sample spans approximately 35,000 clones, 80% to 95% being singletons. Specimen: peripheral blood, collected after neoadjuvant nivolumab, alone or with ipilimumab, at or shortly before surgery. The TCR comes from an adult with non-small cell lung cancer.

The CDR3 here is CAISEPTGGRNYGYTF. Written as DNA, the CDR3 is TGTGCCATCAGTGAGCCGACTGGGGGGCGTAACTATGGCTACACCTTC. The chain has TRBV10-3 and TRBJ1-2; perhaps TRBD1 as D (6 bases). The CDR3 has 16 amino acids. Germline lookup yields CDR1 ENHRY and CDR2 SYGVKD. Trimming shortened V by 2 bases and J by 1 base, and 14 bases separated the two germline ends.